The 19 T cell receptor beta chains below come from one sample, sequenced in a study of CD8+ T cells in alopecia areata. Treatment denoted: oral pan-JAK inhibitor, 5-10 mg twice daily. RNA extraction and reverse transcription yielded cDNA as sequencing template. Here immunoSEQ multiplex PCR was the method, and the copy in TCRdb shows in-frame clones only, minus some. The data hold 150,000 to 200,000 clones, with approximately 61% observed a single time. The sequences come from CD4+ T cells sorted from blood, collected at week 24, from a patient treated with tofacitinib. The receptors originated from a human donor with alopecia areata.

This clone was seen a handful of times. The CDR3 coding sequence is TGTGCCAGCAGTTACCCCCTCGGGGGCCGGTACGAGCAGTACTTC. It is translated as CASSYPLGGRYEQYF. This rearrangement joins TRBV28 to TRBJ2-7; TRBD1 or TRBD2 may be the D gene (6 bases each). Trimming removed 4 bases from V and 4 bases from J, with 17 bases in between. The CDR3 is 15 residues long. Germline V CDR1 and CDR2: MDHEN, SYDVKM.

A few counts support this clone. The chain joins TRBV2 to TRBJ2-7; TRBD2 matches 10 bases. The CDR3 has 13 amino acids. Germline V gene lookup returns CDR1 SNHLY and CDR2 FYNNEI. Trimming at V came to 4 bases and at J to 7 bases, leaving 4 bases not matched to a gene. CDR3 DNA sequence: TGTGCCAGCAGTGTTAGCGGGGGGCGGGAGCAGTACTTC. Its translation: CASSVSGGREQYF.

CDR3 protein: CASSRQADTQYF. The CDR3 DNA reads as TGTGCCAGCAGCCGACAAGCCGATACGCAGTATTTT. This chain links TRBV9 with TRBJ2-3; D remains unclear. Germline V gene sequence: CDR1 SGDLS, CDR2 YYNGEE. V lost 4 bases and J lost 6, with 9 bases in between. The length of the CDR3 is 12 residues.

V gene TRBV2 combines with J gene TRBJ2-7; D gene uncertain. Germline-derived CDR1 and CDR2 are SNHLY and FYNNEI. The V end lost 2 bases, the J end lost 13 bases, and 9 bases lay between the germline ends. There are 10 residues in the CDR3. CDR3 region: CASSEWRLYF. The CDR3 DNA is TGTGCCAGCAGTGAATGGCGTCTCTACTTC.

The chain recombines TRBV2 with TRBJ2-7, with a weak D call TRBD1 (6 bases). Germline values: CDR1 SNHLY, CDR2 FYNNEI. The CDR3 covers 13 residues. V lost 9 bases and J lost 5, with 17 bases in between. The DNA for the CDR3 is TGTGCCAGTAACAGGGTCCTCTACGACGAGCAGTACTTC. Protein product: CASNRVLYDEQYF.

This clone was recorded a few times. The chain's CDR3 is CASSMGGRGPSYEQYF. The DNA for the CDR3 is TGTGCCAGTAGTATGGGAGGCAGGGGGCCGTCCTACGAGCAGTACTTC. V usage is TRBV19 and J usage is TRBJ2-7; 8 bases are a match to TRBD1. V trimming: 3 bases; J trimming: 1 base; junction bases outside the gene matches: 8. Germline-derived CDR1 and CDR2 are LNHDA and SQIVND (reference sequence). The length of the CDR3 is 16 residues.

On this clone itself: The same CDR3 arises from other DNA sequences in this sample as well. This chain links TRBV29-1 with TRBJ2-3; D is unclear. Germline V gives CDR1 SQVTM, CDR2 ANQGSEA. CDR3 length: 13 residues. Trimming pared 4 bases from V and 2 bases from J, leaving 10 bases between. The CDR3 is CSVVGRLTDTQYF. In DNA form, the CDR3 reads TGCAGCGTTGTTGGCAGGCTCACAGATACGCAGTATTTT.

The genes are TRBV13 and TRBJ1-2, with D perhaps matching TRBD1 (5 bases). This CDR3 comprises 17 residues. Per germline, CDR1 PRHDT and CDR2 FYEKMQ (reference sequence). The V gene lost 0 bases and the J gene lost 5 bases, with 19 bases spanning the gap. CDR3 amino acids: CASSLGDGTDAKYGYTF. The CDR3 DNA sequence: TGTGCCAGCAGCTTAGGGGACGGGACCGACGCGAAGTATGGCTACACCTTC.

This chain links TRBV6-5 with TRBJ1-6; weak D call: TRBD1 (5 bases). The CDR3 has 15 residues. Germline V gene data show CDR1 as MNHEY and CDR2 as SVGAGI. V was pared by 2 bases and J by 6 bases, with 11 bases between. The CDR3, as DNA: TGTGCCAGCAGTTACGGGACCGGCTCTAATTCACCCCTCCACTTT. Translating gives CASSYGTGSNSPLHF.

The chain combines TRBV20-1 with TRBJ2-5; no clear D. The CDR3 loop spans 11 amino acids. V was trimmed by 7 bases and J by 5 bases, leaving 11 bases between them. Per germline, CDR1 DFQATT and CDR2 SNEGSKA (reference sequence). In DNA form, the CDR3 reads TGCAGTGTGTCCCAACCGGAGACCCAGTACTTC. Translated: CSVSQPETQYF.

The V gene is TRBV14, the J gene TRBJ2-3, with no clear D. Trimming removed 5 bases from V and 0 bases from J, with 12 bases in between. This CDR3 has 15 residues. From germline, CDR1 is SGHDN and CDR2 FVKESK. CDR3 bases: TGTGCCAGCAGCAAATCGGGTCCGAGCACAGATACGCAGTATTTT. Encoded protein: CASSKSGPSTDTQYF.

The V gene is TRBV30, the J gene TRBJ2-5; TRBD2 matches at 11 bases. V was clipped by 6 bases and J by 8 bases; unmatched bases: 11. The V gene's germline CDR1 is GTSNPN and CDR2 SVGIG (reference sequence). The CDR3 contains 14 residues. This CDR3 is CACQYSGGAVTQYF. CDR3 sequence (DNA): TGTGCCTGCCAATATAGCGGGGGGGCCGTTACCCAGTACTTC.

This chain uses TRBV29-1 with TRBJ1-2; 7 bases agree with TRBD1. V lost 7 bases and J lost 1; bases outside the gene matches: 9. The CDR3 totals 14 residues. Germline V CDR1 and CDR2: SQVTM, ANQGSEA. The chain's CDR3 is CSALGTADNYGYTF. The CDR3 DNA sequence: TGCAGCGCCCTGGGGACAGCCGATAACTATGGCTACACCTTC. The variable domain in full, completed from reference TRBV29-1 and TRBJ1-2, reads SAVISQKPSRDICQRGTSLTIQCQVDSQVTMMFWYRQQPGQSLTLIATANQGSEATYESGFVIDKFPISRPNLTFSTLTVSNMSPEDSSIYLCSALGTADNYGYTFGSGTRLTVV.

The gene calls are TRBV7-2 and TRBJ2-5; 11 bases match TRBD2. CDR1 and CDR2 from the germline V gene are SGHTA and FQGNSA. Trimming took 4 bases from V and 7 from J; bases not matched to a gene: 5. CDR3 length equals 14 residues. This CDR3 is CASSSSGGPGTQYF. The CDR3 DNA is TGTGCCAGCAGCTCTAGCGGGGGGCCCGGGACCCAGTACTTC.

This chain links TRBV7-3 with TRBJ2-5, with 8 bases aligning to TRBD1. Germline V lookup: CDR1 SGHTA, CDR2 FQGTGA. The CDR3 spans 13 residues. Germline trimming cut 5 bases from V and 4 bases from J; bases unmatched to any gene: 3. DNA of the CDR3: TGTGCCAGCAGCCCCCAGGGGGCAGAGACCCAGTACTTC. It yields the protein CASSPQGAETQYF.

J is TRBJ1-1 and V is TRBV29-1, with D perhaps TRBD1 (5 bases). The CDR3 is 12 amino acids. V was shortened by 6 bases and J by 1 base, with 9 bases between the two germline ends. Germline values: CDR1 SQVTM, CDR2 ANQGSEA. The CDR3 nucleotides read TGCAGCGTCGCCGACAGGAACACTGAAGCTTTCTTT. It specifies CSVADRNTEAFF.

The chain joins TRBV15 to TRBJ1-5; D uncertain. CDR1 LNHNV and CDR2 YYDKDF come from the germline V gene (reference sequence). CDR3 length: 16 residues. Between the trimmed V and J ends, which lost 1 base and 7 bases, there was a span of 17 bases. In DNA form, the CDR3 reads TGTGCCACCAGCAGAGCCGGGATTCCGTTTGGGCAGCCCCAGCATTTT. Translation gives CATSRAGIPFGQPQHF.

As concerns this clone: Other DNA sequences in the same sample also yield this CDR3. The chain combines TRBV20-1 with TRBJ2-5; D is unclear. The V gene lost 5 bases and the J gene lost 5 bases, with 9 bases spanning the gap. Germline V gene sequence: CDR1 DFQATT, CDR2 SNEGSKA (reference sequence). This CDR3 has 11 residues. The CDR3, as DNA: TGCAGTGCTCGCGGTCAGGAGACCCAGTACTTC. Its translation is CSARGQETQYF.

This clone showed up just a few times. This rearrangement joins TRBV6-1 to TRBJ2-2; D is perhaps TRBD1 (7 bases). The CDR3 contains 14 residues. Germline CDR1 MNHNS, CDR2 SASEGT. Between the trimmed V and J ends, which lost 10 bases and 6 bases, there was a span of 18 bases. CDR3 nucleotides: TGTGCCACCCATCCGCAGGGGGGACCCGGGGAGCTGTTTTTT. Its protein is CATHPQGGPGELFF.